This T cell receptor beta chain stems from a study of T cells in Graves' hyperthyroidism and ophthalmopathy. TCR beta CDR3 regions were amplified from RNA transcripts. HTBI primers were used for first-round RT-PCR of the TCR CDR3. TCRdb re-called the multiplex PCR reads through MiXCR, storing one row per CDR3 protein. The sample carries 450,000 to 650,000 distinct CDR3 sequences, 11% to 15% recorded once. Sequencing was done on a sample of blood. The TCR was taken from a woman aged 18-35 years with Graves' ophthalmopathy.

The CDR3 bases are TGTGCCAGCAGCCGGGGACTAGCGGGCCCCAATGAGCAGTTCTTC. Translation gives CASSRGLAGPNEQFF. The rearrangement joins TRBV3-1 to TRBJ2-1, with 12 bases lining up with TRBD2. The CDR3 has 15 amino acids. From germline, CDR1 is LGHDT and CDR2 YNNKEL (reference sequence). V dropped 4 bases and J dropped 6; count of bases not matched to a gene: 4.